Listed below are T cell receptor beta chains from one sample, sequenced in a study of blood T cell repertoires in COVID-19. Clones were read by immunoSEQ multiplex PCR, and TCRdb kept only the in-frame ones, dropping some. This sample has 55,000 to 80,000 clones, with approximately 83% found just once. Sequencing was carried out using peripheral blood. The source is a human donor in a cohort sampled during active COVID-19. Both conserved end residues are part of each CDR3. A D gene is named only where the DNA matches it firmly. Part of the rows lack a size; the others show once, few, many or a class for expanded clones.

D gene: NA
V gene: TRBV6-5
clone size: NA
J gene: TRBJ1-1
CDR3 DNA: TGTGCCAGCAGGATCGGGAAGAACACTGAAGCTTTCTTT
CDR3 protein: CASRIGKNTEAFF

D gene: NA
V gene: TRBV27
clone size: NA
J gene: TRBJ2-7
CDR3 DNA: TGTGCCAGCAGTTTACGTCCAGGGTCCTCCCCCTACGAGCAGTACTTC
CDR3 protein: CASSLRPGSSPYEQYF

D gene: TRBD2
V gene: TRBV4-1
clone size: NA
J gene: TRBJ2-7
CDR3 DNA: TGCGCCAGCAGCCCCGGACTAGCGGGGGGGATATTATACGAGCAGTACTTC
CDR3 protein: CASSPGLAGGILYEQYF

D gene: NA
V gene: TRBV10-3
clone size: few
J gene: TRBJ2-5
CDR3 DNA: TGTGGGATTAGGGGTGCCCCTCAAGAGACCCAGTACTTC
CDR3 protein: CGIRGAPQETQYF

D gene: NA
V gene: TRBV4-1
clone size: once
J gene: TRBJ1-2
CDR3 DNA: TGCGCCAGCAGCCAAGTGGCTCAGGGGATCTATGGCTACACCTTC
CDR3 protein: CASSQVAQGIYGYTF

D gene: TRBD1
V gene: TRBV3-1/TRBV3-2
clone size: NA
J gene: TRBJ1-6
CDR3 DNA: TGTGCCAGCAGCCCGCTTCTCCAGGGGGGCGCGAGTAATTCACCCCTCCACTTT
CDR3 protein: CASSPLLQGGASNSPLHF

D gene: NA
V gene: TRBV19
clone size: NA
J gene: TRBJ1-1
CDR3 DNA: TGTGCCAGTACCCAACGGGGGGGTAACACTGAAGCTTTCTTT
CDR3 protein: CASTQRGGNTEAFF

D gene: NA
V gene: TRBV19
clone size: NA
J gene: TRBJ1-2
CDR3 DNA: TGTGCCACCCAGTGGGCTTATGGCTACACCTTC
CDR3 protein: CATQWAYGYTF

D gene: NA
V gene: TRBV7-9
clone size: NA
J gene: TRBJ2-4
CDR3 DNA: TGTGCCAGCAGCTTAGAAGGGGCGACAAACATTCAGTACTTC
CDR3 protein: CASSLEGATNIQYF

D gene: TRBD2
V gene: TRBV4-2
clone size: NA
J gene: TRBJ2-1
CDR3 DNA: TGTGCCAGCAGCCAACCCGGGGGGGCTAATGAGCAGTTCTTC
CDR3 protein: CASSQPGGANEQFF